Listed below are T cell receptor beta chains from one sample, sequenced in a study of CD8+ T cells in alopecia areata. Sequenced by immunoSEQ multiplex PCR; TCRdb stores in-frame clones only, minus some. Of about 170,000 clones listed, about three fifths are singletons. The specimen comprised CD4+ T cells sorted from blood, sampled at approximately week 56, from a patient treated with tofacitinib. The receptor source for this set is a human donor with alopecia areata. The CDR3 runs from the conserved cysteine through the conserved F or W. Each record gives: J gene, D gene, clone size, V gene, CDR3 DNA, CDR3 protein. D genes are given only for firm matches. Clone sizes are given selectively: once, few, many, or a class where the clone is expanded.

j_gene: TRBJ2-5
d_gene: TRBD1
abundance: few
v_gene: TRBV29-1
CDR3nt: TGCAGCGGCACGCGACAGGGGGCGGGGACCCAGTACTTC
CDR3aa: CSGTRQGAGTQYF

j_gene: TRBJ1-1
d_gene: -
abundance: -
v_gene: TRBV20-1
CDR3nt: TGCAGTGCTAGGGGCCCCAGGGAAGCTTTCTTT
CDR3aa: CSARGPREAFF

j_gene: TRBJ2-3
d_gene: TRBD1
abundance: few
v_gene: TRBV30
CDR3nt: TGTGCCTGGACACCCCTGACAGGGGCTGCCACAGATACGCAGTATTTT
CDR3aa: CAWTPLTGAATDTQYF

j_gene: TRBJ1-1
d_gene: TRBD1
abundance: -
v_gene: TRBV29-1
CDR3nt: TGCAGCGTTCGGGGGACAGAGAACACTGAAGCTTTCTTT
CDR3aa: CSVRGTENTEAFF

j_gene: TRBJ1-1
d_gene: -
abundance: -
v_gene: TRBV6-5
CDR3nt: TGTGCCAGCAGTCGTCTGAACACTGAAGCTTTCTTT
CDR3aa: CASSRLNTEAFF

j_gene: TRBJ1-1
d_gene: -
abundance: -
v_gene: TRBV9
CDR3nt: TGTGCCAGCAGCGTAGACATGACATTGACTGAAGCTTTCTTT
CDR3aa: CASSVDMTLTEAFF

j_gene: TRBJ1-1
d_gene: -
abundance: -
v_gene: TRBV20-1
CDR3nt: TGCAGTGCTAGTTTGGCAGTTGAAGCTTTCTTT
CDR3aa: CSASLAVEAFF

j_gene: TRBJ1-5
d_gene: -
abundance: -
v_gene: TRBV6-5
CDR3nt: TGTGCCAGCAGTTCACAGGGCTTTGCTCAGCCCCAGCATTTT
CDR3aa: CASSSQGFAQPQHF

j_gene: TRBJ2-1
d_gene: TRBD1
abundance: -
v_gene: TRBV7-9
CDR3nt: TGTGCCAGCAGCCTTCAGTTGACAGGGATGGGGAATGAGCAGTTCTTC
CDR3aa: CASSLQLTGMGNEQFF

j_gene: TRBJ1-2
d_gene: TRBD1
abundance: -
v_gene: TRBV4-1
CDR3nt: TGCGCCAGCAGCCAAAGGACAGGGGACTATGGCTACACCTTC
CDR3aa: CASSQRTGDYGYTF

j_gene: TRBJ1-1
d_gene: -
abundance: -
v_gene: TRBV11-2
CDR3nt: TGTGCCAGCAGCTCAAGACAGAGGAACACTGAAGCTTTCTTT
CDR3aa: CASSSRQRNTEAFF

j_gene: TRBJ1-2
d_gene: TRBD1
abundance: -
v_gene: TRBV30
CDR3nt: TGTGCCTGGAAGAAGTGGCAGGGGGATGGCTACACCTTC
CDR3aa: CAWKKWQGDGYTF

j_gene: TRBJ1-4
d_gene: -
abundance: -
v_gene: TRBV5-6
CDR3nt: TGTGCCAGCAGCTCCACCGGGCCTCGCAGTGAAAAACTGTTTTTT
CDR3aa: CASSSTGPRSEKLFF

j_gene: TRBJ1-1
d_gene: -
abundance: -
v_gene: TRBV2
CDR3nt: TGTGCCAGCAACAGGGACCATCAAGCTTTCTTT
CDR3aa: CASNRDHQAFF

j_gene: TRBJ2-1
d_gene: -
abundance: few
v_gene: TRBV7-2
CDR3nt: TGTGCCAGCAGCCAAACAGGGTCCTACAATGAGCAGTTCTTC
CDR3aa: CASSQTGSYNEQFF

j_gene: TRBJ2-2
d_gene: -
abundance: -
v_gene: TRBV29-1
CDR3nt: TGCAGCGCTGCCACCAGGGGGGGTGGCACCGGGGAGCTGTTTTTT
CDR3aa: CSAATRGGGTGELFF

j_gene: TRBJ1-5
d_gene: TRBD1
abundance: -
v_gene: TRBV5-6
CDR3nt: TGTGCCAGCAGCTTGGCAGGGGGCCGAAACAATCAGCCCCAGCATTTT
CDR3aa: CASSLAGGRNNQPQHF

j_gene: TRBJ2-1
d_gene: TRBD1
abundance: -
v_gene: TRBV19
CDR3nt: TGTGCCAGTAGTACGGGGACAGGGGTGAGCTCCTACAATGAGCAGTTCTTC
CDR3aa: CASSTGTGVSSYNEQFF

j_gene: TRBJ1-2
d_gene: -
abundance: -
v_gene: TRBV4-1
CDR3nt: TGCGCCAGCAGCCAAGAGTCGTCAGGGTGGGGCTATGGCTACACCTTC
CDR3aa: CASSQESSGWGYGYTF

j_gene: TRBJ2-5
d_gene: -
abundance: -
v_gene: TRBV11-2
CDR3nt: TGTGCCAGCAGCCCGAGTGAGACCCAGTACTTC
CDR3aa: CASSPSETQYF

j_gene: TRBJ2-5
d_gene: -
abundance: -
v_gene: TRBV4-1
CDR3nt: TGCGCCAGCAGCCAAGATCCCGGACAAGAGACCCAGTACTTC
CDR3aa: CASSQDPGQETQYF

j_gene: TRBJ1-2
d_gene: TRBD1
abundance: few
v_gene: TRBV10-3
CDR3nt: TGTGCCATCAGTGAACAGGGGTATGGCTACACCTTC
CDR3aa: CAISEQGYGYTF

j_gene: TRBJ2-3
d_gene: -
abundance: -
v_gene: TRBV7-2
CDR3nt: TGTGCCAGCAGCTCATCAGATACGCAGTATTTT
CDR3aa: CASSSSDTQYF

j_gene: TRBJ1-1
d_gene: TRBD1
abundance: few
v_gene: TRBV29-1
CDR3nt: TGCAGCGTTGGCCTAAGACAGGGCGAAACTGAAGCTTTCTTT
CDR3aa: CSVGLRQGETEAFF

j_gene: TRBJ1-2
d_gene: -
abundance: few
v_gene: TRBV6-5
CDR3nt: TGTGCCAGCAGTGAAGGGGACCCCTATGGCTACACCTTC
CDR3aa: CASSEGDPYGYTF

j_gene: TRBJ2-4
d_gene: -
abundance: few
v_gene: TRBV9
CDR3nt: TGTGCCAGCAGCGTAGATCCCGGCGTAGCCAAAAACATTCAGTACTTC
CDR3aa: CASSVDPGVAKNIQYF

j_gene: TRBJ2-3
d_gene: TRBD1
abundance: -
v_gene: TRBV7-9
CDR3nt: TGTGCCAGCAGCTGGGCTGGACAGGGCACAGATACGCAGTATTTT
CDR3aa: CASSWAGQGTDTQYF

j_gene: TRBJ2-5
d_gene: -
abundance: -
v_gene: TRBV9
CDR3nt: TGTGCCAGCAGCGTAGATTGGGGTGCGACCCAGTACTTC
CDR3aa: CASSVDWGATQYF

j_gene: TRBJ1-4
d_gene: -
abundance: -
v_gene: TRBV6-6
CDR3nt: TGTGCCAGCAGCACAGGGAATGAAAAACTGTTTTTT
CDR3aa: CASSTGNEKLFF

j_gene: TRBJ2-5
d_gene: -
abundance: -
v_gene: TRBV4-1
CDR3nt: TGTGCCAGCAGCCATAGAGGGGAACAAGAGACCCAGTACTTC
CDR3aa: CASSHRGEQETQYF

j_gene: TRBJ2-7
d_gene: -
abundance: -
v_gene: TRBV11-1
CDR3nt: TGTGCCAGCAGCTTATCCCCACGGTACTACGAGCAGTACTTC
CDR3aa: CASSLSPRYYEQYF

j_gene: TRBJ1-5
d_gene: -
abundance: -
v_gene: TRBV27
CDR3nt: TGTGCCAGCAGTCCCGGCAATAGCAATCAGCCCCAGCATTTT
CDR3aa: CASSPGNSNQPQHF

j_gene: TRBJ2-1
d_gene: -
abundance: -
v_gene: TRBV5-1
CDR3nt: TGCGCCAGCAGCTTGGCTAAGTGGTTAGGCAGAGAGTACAATGAGCAGTTCTTC
CDR3aa: CASSLAKWLGREYNEQFF

j_gene: TRBJ2-5
d_gene: TRBD2
abundance: -
v_gene: TRBV2
CDR3nt: TGTGCCAGCCCGGAGGCGACTAGCGGGGACACCCAGTACTTC
CDR3aa: CASPEATSGDTQYF

j_gene: TRBJ2-1
d_gene: -
abundance: -
v_gene: TRBV5-4
CDR3nt: TGTGCCAGCCAACGGGGGACTGTAGTTTACAATGAGCAGTTCTTC
CDR3aa: CASQRGTVVYNEQFF

j_gene: TRBJ2-2
d_gene: -
abundance: -
v_gene: TRBV7-2
CDR3nt: TGTGCCAGCAGCAGCAACTTCGGGGAGCTGTTTTTT
CDR3aa: CASSSNFGELFF

j_gene: TRBJ2-5
d_gene: -
abundance: -
v_gene: TRBV7-2
CDR3nt: TGTGCCAGCAGCCAATCGAGGGAGACCCAGTACTTC
CDR3aa: CASSQSRETQYF

j_gene: TRBJ2-1
d_gene: TRBD2
abundance: -
v_gene: TRBV4-1
CDR3nt: TGCGCCAGCAGCCTAGAAGGGGAAGCGGGGTACAATGAGCAGTTCTTC
CDR3aa: CASSLEGEAGYNEQFF

j_gene: TRBJ1-1
d_gene: -
abundance: -
v_gene: TRBV6-1
CDR3nt: TGTGCCAGCAGTGAGGATTTGGGGAGGAACACTGAAGCTTTCTTT
CDR3aa: CASSEDLGRNTEAFF

j_gene: TRBJ1-4
d_gene: -
abundance: -
v_gene: TRBV29-1
CDR3nt: TGCAGCGTTGAAGAAGCCGAAAAACTGTTTTTT
CDR3aa: CSVEEAEKLFF

j_gene: TRBJ2-7
d_gene: TRBD1
abundance: -
v_gene: TRBV5-6
CDR3nt: TGTGCCAGCAGCTGGAGACAGGGGGGACCCTACGAGCAGTACTTC
CDR3aa: CASSWRQGGPYEQYF

j_gene: TRBJ1-1
d_gene: -
abundance: once
v_gene: TRBV6-5
CDR3nt: TGTGCCAGCAGATATGGCGGCTCCCCTGAAGCTTTCTTT
CDR3aa: CASRYGGSPEAFF

j_gene: TRBJ2-2
d_gene: -
abundance: few
v_gene: TRBV10-3
CDR3nt: TGTGCCATCAGCAATGACAACACCGGGGAGCTGTTTTTT
CDR3aa: CAISNDNTGELFF

j_gene: TRBJ2-3
d_gene: -
abundance: -
v_gene: TRBV2
CDR3nt: TGTGCCAGCAGTGGATGGACGGGCACAGATACGCAGTATTTT
CDR3aa: CASSGWTGTDTQYF

j_gene: TRBJ2-3
d_gene: -
abundance: once
v_gene: TRBV30
CDR3nt: TGTGCCTGGGGGGACAGCACAGATACGCAGTATTTT
CDR3aa: CAWGDSTDTQYF

j_gene: TRBJ1-1
d_gene: -
abundance: -
v_gene: TRBV6-6
CDR3nt: TGTGCCTCCAGCGGCCGTGGCAGGGGAACTGAAGCTTTCTTT
CDR3aa: CASSGRGRGTEAFF

j_gene: TRBJ1-5
d_gene: -
abundance: -
v_gene: TRBV4-1
CDR3nt: TGCGCCAGCAGCCAAGAAGGATCGGGGGGCTACCAGCCCCAGCATTTT
CDR3aa: CASSQEGSGGYQPQHF

j_gene: TRBJ1-1
d_gene: TRBD1
abundance: -
v_gene: TRBV29-1
CDR3nt: TGCAGCGTCGGAAGGACAGGGGGAAGGACTGAAGCTTTCTTT
CDR3aa: CSVGRTGGRTEAFF

j_gene: TRBJ1-2
d_gene: -
abundance: -
v_gene: TRBV30
CDR3nt: TGTGCCTGGTGGGGATTATCCTATGGCTACACCTTC
CDR3aa: CAWWGLSYGYTF

j_gene: TRBJ1-6
d_gene: -
abundance: -
v_gene: TRBV9
CDR3nt: TGTGCCAGCAGCGCCGGGGCAGAAAATTCACCCCTCCACTTT
CDR3aa: CASSAGAENSPLHF

j_gene: TRBJ2-1
d_gene: TRBD2
abundance: -
v_gene: TRBV15
CDR3nt: TGTGCCACCAGCAGTAGAGCGGGGGGCGCCCCAAATGAGCAGTTCTTC
CDR3aa: CATSSRAGGAPNEQFF

j_gene: TRBJ2-1
d_gene: -
abundance: -
v_gene: TRBV29-1
CDR3nt: TGCAGGGGGGTCAATGAGCAGTTCTTC
CDR3aa: CRGVNEQFF

j_gene: TRBJ2-3
d_gene: -
abundance: -
v_gene: TRBV29-1
CDR3nt: TGCAGCGTTGTTGGGGTTTCTGGACAAAGCACAGATACGCAGTATTTT
CDR3aa: CSVVGVSGQSTDTQYF

j_gene: TRBJ1-1
d_gene: TRBD1
abundance: -
v_gene: TRBV30
CDR3nt: TGTGCCTGGAACGGACAGGGGAACACTGAAGCTTTCTTT
CDR3aa: CAWNGQGNTEAFF

j_gene: TRBJ2-1
d_gene: -
abundance: -
v_gene: TRBV15
CDR3nt: TGTGCCACCAGCAGAGATAGGGCGGCAGGAGCCTACAATGAGCAGTTCTTC
CDR3aa: CATSRDRAAGAYNEQFF